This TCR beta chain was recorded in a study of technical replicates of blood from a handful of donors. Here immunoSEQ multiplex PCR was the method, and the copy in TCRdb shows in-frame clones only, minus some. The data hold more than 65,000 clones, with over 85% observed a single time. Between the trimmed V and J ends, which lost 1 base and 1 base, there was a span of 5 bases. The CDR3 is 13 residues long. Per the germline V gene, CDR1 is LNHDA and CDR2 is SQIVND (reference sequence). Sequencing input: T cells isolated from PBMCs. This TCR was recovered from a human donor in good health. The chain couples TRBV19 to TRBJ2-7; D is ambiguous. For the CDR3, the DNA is TGTGCCAGTAGTATAGGACTGTCCTACGAGCAGTACTTC. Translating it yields CASSIGLSYEQYF.